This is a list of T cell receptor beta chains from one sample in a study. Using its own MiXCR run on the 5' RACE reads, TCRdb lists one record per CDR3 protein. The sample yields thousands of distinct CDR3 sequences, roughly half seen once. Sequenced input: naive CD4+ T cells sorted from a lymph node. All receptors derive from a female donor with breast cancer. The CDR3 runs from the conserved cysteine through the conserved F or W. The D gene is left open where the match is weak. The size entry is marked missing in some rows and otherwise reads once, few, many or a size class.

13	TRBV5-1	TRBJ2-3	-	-	CASSLPQTDTQYF	TGCGCCAGCAGCTTGCCTCAGACAGATACGCAGTATTTT
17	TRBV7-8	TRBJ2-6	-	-	CASSLQSPSSGANVLTF	TGTGCCAGCAGCTTGCAAAGTCCCTCTTCTGGGGCCAACGTCCTGACTTTC
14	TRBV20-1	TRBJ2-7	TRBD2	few	CSASQSGGNYEQYF	TGCAGTGCTAGTCAGAGCGGGGGAAACTACGAGCAGTACTTC
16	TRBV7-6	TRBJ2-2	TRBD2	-	CASSTTSGITTGELFF	TGTGCCAGCAGCACAACTAGCGGGATTACCACCGGGGAGCTGTTTTTT
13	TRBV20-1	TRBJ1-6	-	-	CSARAGERSPLHF	TGCAGTGCCCGGGCAGGGGAACGGTCACCCCTCCACTTT
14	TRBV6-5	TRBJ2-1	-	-	CASSYSLGWNEQFF	TGTGCCAGCAGTTACTCGTTAGGGTGGAATGAGCAGTTCTTC
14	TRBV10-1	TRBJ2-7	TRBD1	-	CASSESGTAYEQYF	TGCGCCAGCAGTGAGTCGGGGACAGCGTACGAGCAGTACTTC
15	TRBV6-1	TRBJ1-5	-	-	CASSASFRSNQPQHF	TGTGCCAGCAGTGCTAGCTTTCGTAGCAATCAGCCCCAGCATTTT
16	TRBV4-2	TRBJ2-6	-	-	CASSQEEGSGANVLTF	TGTGCCAGCAGCCAAGAAGAGGGCTCTGGGGCCAACGTCCTGACTTTC
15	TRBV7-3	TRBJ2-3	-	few	CASSLNWGGQNTQYF	TGTGCCAGCAGCTTAAATTGGGGAGGACAGAATACGCAGTATTTT
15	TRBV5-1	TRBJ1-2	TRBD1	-	CASSLQVPGQGAYTF	TGCGCCAGCAGCTTGCAGGTCCCGGGACAGGGTGCCTACACCTTC